This T cell receptor (beta chain) stems from a study of T cells in Graves' hyperthyroidism and ophthalmopathy. Amplification of TCR beta CDR3 regions used RNA as the template. HTBI primers drove first-round RT-PCR of the TCR CDR3. TCRdb used MiXCR to reprocess the multiplex PCR reads, holding one entry per CDR3 protein. The sample comprises some 460,000 distinct CDR3 sequences, 15% to 18% of which are singletons, and around 7% rests with the top ten. Germline-derived CDR1 and CDR2 are SGHAT and FQNNGV. The CDR3 loop spans 15 amino acids. The ends were cut back, 4 bases at V and 0 bases at J, with 10 bases in the middle. Extraction of PBMCs used roughly 10 ml of fresh peripheral blood. This clonotype was recorded a few times.

Sequencing was carried out using blood. The chain combines TRBV11-2 with TRBJ2-1, with D tentatively TRBD2 (5 bases). The clonotype was recovered from a woman between 18 and 29 years old with Graves' hyperthyroidism. The DNA of the CDR3 is TGTGCCAGCAGCTCCGATGAGGGCTCCTACAATGAGCAGTTCTTC. Translation: CASSSDEGSYNEQFF.